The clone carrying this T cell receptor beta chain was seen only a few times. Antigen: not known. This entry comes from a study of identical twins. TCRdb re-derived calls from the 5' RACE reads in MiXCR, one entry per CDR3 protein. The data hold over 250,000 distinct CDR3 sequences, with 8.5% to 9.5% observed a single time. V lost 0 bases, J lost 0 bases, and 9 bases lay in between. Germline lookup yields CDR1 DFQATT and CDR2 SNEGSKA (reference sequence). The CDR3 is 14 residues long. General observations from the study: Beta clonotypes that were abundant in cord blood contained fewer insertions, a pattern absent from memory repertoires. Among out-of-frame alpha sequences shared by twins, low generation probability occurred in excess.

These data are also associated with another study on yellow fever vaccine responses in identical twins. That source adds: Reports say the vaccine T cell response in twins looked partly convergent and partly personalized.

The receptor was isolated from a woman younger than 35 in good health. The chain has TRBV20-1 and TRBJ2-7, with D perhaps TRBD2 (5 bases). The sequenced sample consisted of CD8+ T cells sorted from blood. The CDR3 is CSARDSGYSYEQYF. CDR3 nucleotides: TGCAGTGCTAGAGATTCGGGATACTCCTACGAGCAGTACTTC.